The 3 T cell receptor beta chains below come from one sample, sequenced in a study of blood T cell repertoires in COVID-19. TCRdb's copy holds only in-frame clones and misses some; the assay was immunoSEQ multiplex PCR. Of around 230,000 clones in the sample, about 80% are singletons; the top ten hold roughly 9.6%. The specimen was peripheral blood. These receptors were taken from a woman aged 80 or over with acute or convalescent COVID-19.

J is TRBJ2-2 and V is TRBV5-1, with TRBD1 matching over 7 bases. The CDR3 has 15 amino acids. Germline loops: CDR1 SGHRS, CDR2 YFSETQ. The J segment lost 3 bases and the V segment lost 2 bases, leaving 4 bases of the junction unmatched. CDR3 DNA sequence: TGCGCCAGCAGCTTAACAGGGGCTTACACCGGGGAGCTGTTTTTT. This codes for CASSLTGAYTGELFF.

CDR3 region: CASSFLWSGQETQYF. CDR3 DNA sequence: TGTGCCAGCAGCTTCCTCTGGAGCGGGCAAGAGACCCAGTACTTC. The chain links TRBV13 to TRBJ2-5; a possible D gene is TRBD2 (6 bases). The CDR3 loop spans 15 amino acids. Germline V gene lookup returns CDR1 PRHDT and CDR2 FYEKMQ (reference sequence). Trimming cost V 3 bases and J 2 bases, with 13 bases left between them.

This chain joins TRBV28 and TRBJ2-7, with D possibly being TRBD1 (6 bases). Germline V lookup: CDR1 MDHEN, CDR2 SYDVKM. This CDR3 is 15 amino acids long. V lost 7 bases and J lost 3, with 19 bases in between. The DNA for the CDR3 is TGTGCCAGCACCCAGCCAGCCCAGGGGAACTACGAGCAGTACTTC. Its protein is CASTQPAQGNYEQYF.